This entry lists 19 T cell receptor beta chains sequenced from one sample in a study of T cell changes during pregnancy in multiple sclerosis. TCRdb keeps only in-frame clones here, not all; method: immunoSEQ multiplex PCR. Among about 130,000 clones, around 95% were seen once, and the ten largest hold around 0.46%. The sample in question was peripheral blood, obtained after pregnancy. These receptor sequences come from a female donor with multiple sclerosis, enrolled in a pregnancy study.

This sequence joins TRBV10-3 and TRBJ1-4; D is perhaps TRBD1 (6 bases). CDR3 length: 12 amino acids. Germline V gene sequence: CDR1 ENHRY, CDR2 SYGVKD. The V end lost 9 bases, the J end lost 7 bases, and 12 bases lay between the germline ends. The CDR3 coding sequence is TGTGCCATTAACAGGGAGGGTGAAAAACTGTTTTTT. Protein sequence: CAINREGEKLFF.

V and J are TRBV5-4 and TRBJ1-1; no firm D call. The length of the CDR3 is 15 residues. CDR1 is SGHNT and CDR2 is YYREEE in the germline V gene (reference sequence). Trimming pared 3 bases from V and 1 base from J, leaving 13 bases between. The CDR3 nucleotides read TGTGCCAGCAGCTCCCCGACACTTTCGAACACTGAAGCTTTCTTT. This sequence encodes CASSSPTLSNTEAFF. Full variable domain (outside the CDR3, taken from reference TRBV5-4 and TRBJ1-1): ETGVTQSPTHLIKTRGQQVTLRCSSQSGHNTVSWYQQALGQGPQFIFQYYREEENGRGNFPPRFSGLQFPNYSSELNVNALELDDSALYLCASSSPTLSNTEAFFGQGTRLTVV.

The chain links TRBV7-6 to TRBJ2-7, with TRBD2 as a possible D gene (5 bases). This CDR3 is 16 amino acids long. Trimming took 5 bases from V and 0 from J, leaving 17 bases between them. Germline V gene sequence: CDR1 SGHVS, CDR2 FNYEAQ. CDR3 in DNA: TGTGCCAGCAGCGCTTCGGGAAACTCAAGCTCCTACGAGCAGTACTTC. Its protein product is CASSASGNSSSYEQYF.

The V gene is TRBV18, the J gene TRBJ1-4; a possible D gene is TRBD1 (6 bases). There are 15 residues in the CDR3. Germline V gives CDR1 KGHSH, CDR2 LQKENI. Trimming pared 3 bases from V and 5 bases from J, leaving 13 bases between. CDR3 protein: CASSPRDTQNEKLFF. As DNA, the CDR3 is TGTGCCAGCTCACCCCGGGACACACAAAATGAAAAACTGTTTTTT.

V gene TRBV7-9 combines with J gene TRBJ2-1, with 7 bases fitting TRBD2. Germline values: CDR1 SEHNR, CDR2 FQNEAQ (reference sequence). The CDR3 is 14 amino acids. J was trimmed by 3 bases and V by 3 bases; bases with no gene match: 2. CDR3 sequence (DNA): TGTGCCAGCAGCTTGGGCGGGGGCTACAATGAGCAGTTCTTC. It is translated as CASSLGGGYNEQFF.

This chain connects TRBV30 to TRBJ2-7, with a tentative D call TRBD1 (6 bases). Germline CDR1 reads GTSNPN; CDR2 reads SVGIG (reference sequence). This CDR3 region has 11 residues. Trimming took off 8 bases at V and 2 bases at J, with 10 bases between the two ends. The CDR3 DNA is TGTGCCGGGAAGGGGGCCTACGAGCAGTACTTC. Protein product: CAGKGAYEQYF.

The chain is built from TRBV15 and TRBJ2-3; D might be TRBD2 (6 bases). The germline V and J ends were trimmed by 2 bases and 5 bases, with 26 bases remaining between them. In germline, CDR1 is LNHNV, CDR2 YYDKDF (reference sequence). This CDR3 comprises 19 residues. The DNA for the CDR3 is TGTGCCACCAGCAGACGCTTACTAGCCCTAATTGGTAGTGGAGATACGCAGTATTTT. Amino acids: CATSRRLLALIGSGDTQYF.

CDR3 bases: TGTGCCAGCAGTTCGGACAGGGGGAACTATGGCTACACCTTC. This gives the protein CASSSDRGNYGYTF. The gene calls are TRBV28 and TRBJ1-2, with 10 bases fitting TRBD1. This CDR3 spans 14 amino acids. Germline V gene sequence: CDR1 MDHEN, CDR2 SYDVKM. V was pared by 4 bases and J by 2 bases, with 1 base of the junction left unmatched.

This chain uses TRBV11-3 with TRBJ2-7, with D perhaps TRBD2 (6 bases). V was shortened by 3 bases and J by 2 bases, with 17 bases between the two germline ends. Germline V gene data show CDR1 as SGHNT and CDR2 as YENEEA. The CDR3 loop spans 16 amino acids. Here the CDR3 reads CASSFSFRGFTYEQYF. CDR3 coding DNA: TGTGCCAGCAGCTTCTCGTTTCGGGGGTTTACCTACGAGCAGTACTTC.

The V and J genes are TRBV11-2 and TRBJ2-3, with a weak D call TRBD1 (5 bases). The CDR3 sequence is 18 residues long. CDR1 is SGHAT, CDR2 FQNNGV, per germline. The ends were cut back, 5 bases at V and 2 bases at J, with 23 bases in the middle. CDR3 protein: CASSRSIFGQANTDTQYF. The CDR3 coding sequence is TGTGCCAGCAGCCGCAGCATTTTCGGACAAGCGAACACAGATACGCAGTATTTT.

This clone has more than one count but fewer than ten. V gene TRBV5-4 combines with J gene TRBJ2-2, with 11 bases identical to TRBD1. The junction had 5 bases not matched to a gene; V was cut back by 4 bases and J by 0 bases. Germline assignment: CDR1 SGHNT and CDR2 YYREEE (reference sequence). CDR3 size: 17 residues. Here the CDR3 reads CASSMGQGGPNTGELFF. The DNA of the CDR3 is TGTGCCAGCAGCATGGGACAGGGGGGCCCGAACACCGGGGAGCTGTTTTTT. The whole variable domain, filled in from reference TRBV5-4 and TRBJ2-2, reads ETGVTQSPTHLIKTRGQQVTLRCSSQSGHNTVSWYQQALGQGPQFIFQYYREEENGRGNFPPRFSGLQFPNYSSELNVNALELDDSALYLCASSMGQGGPNTGELFFGEGSRLTVL.

V is TRBV6-5 and J is TRBJ2-1; D is ambiguous. Germline CDR1 and CDR2: MNHEY and SVGAGI. V was pared by 0 bases and J by 4 bases, with 7 bases between. This CDR3 spans 14 amino acids. The CDR3 region has the DNA TGTGCCAGCAGTTACTCGAAACAGTACAATGAGCAGTTCTTC. Translated, it gives CASSYSKQYNEQFF.

The rearrangement uses TRBV2 and TRBJ2-2, with D maybe TRBD1 (6 bases). Per the germline V gene, CDR1 is SNHLY and CDR2 is FYNNEI. Trimming stripped 3 bases from V and 4 bases from J, with 12 bases between. The CDR3 extends over 15 amino acids. The CDR3 coding sequence is TGTGCCAGCAGTGAGTGGGGGCGCGGCACCGGGGAGCTGTTTTTT. This codes for CASSEWGRGTGELFF.

V is TRBV5-3 and J is TRBJ2-1; no reliable D call. TRBV5-3 carries the ORF label, with uncertain function. Trimming removed 4 bases from V and 4 bases from J, with 12 bases in between. This CDR3 spans 14 amino acids. In DNA form, the CDR3 reads TGTGCCAGAAGCGCGGCGTGGCCGTACAATGAGCAGTTCTTC. This sequence encodes CARSAAWPYNEQFF.

The sample holds one count of this clone. The genes are TRBV7-9 and TRBJ1-5; a possible D gene is TRBD1 (5 bases). CDR3 length equals 14 residues. The germline gives CDR1 SEHNR, CDR2 FQNEAQ (reference sequence). Between the trimmed V and J ends, which lost 5 bases and 0 bases, there was a span of 8 bases. CDR3 DNA: TGTGCCAGCAGCGTGGACAATAGCAATCAGCCCCAGCATTTT. Amino acids: CASSVDNSNQPQHF.

The chain links TRBV2 to TRBJ1-2, with a weak D call TRBD1 (5 bases). Germline values: CDR1 SNHLY, CDR2 FYNNEI. The CDR3 totals 15 residues. Trimming left V 6 bases short and J 8 bases short, with 22 bases between. Here the CDR3 reads CASRASRGGPGGYTF. Written as DNA, the CDR3 is TGTGCCAGCAGGGCAAGTCGGGGGGGTCCCGGGGGCTACACCTTC.

CDR3 DNA sequence: TGCGCCAGCAGCCAAGATCGGGGGACTAGCTCTTGGTCAGATACGCAGTATTTT. Protein: CASSQDRGTSSWSDTQYF. This chain connects TRBV4-1 to TRBJ2-3, with 9 bases identical to TRBD2. V shed 0 bases, J shed 4 bases, and the junction held 11 bases outside the gene matches. CDR3 size: 18 residues. Germline CDR1 MGHRA, CDR2 YSYEKL.

This clone appeared many times. The chain uses TRBV9 and TRBJ1-4, with D possibly being TRBD1 (6 bases). Between the trimmed V and J ends, which lost 0 bases and 10 bases, there was a span of 13 bases. This CDR3 is built from 14 residues. CDR1 is SGDLS, CDR2 YYNGEE, per germline. The chain's CDR3 is CASSVEGTRGKLFF. The CDR3 DNA sequence: TGTGCCAGCAGCGTAGAGGGGACAAGGGGAAAACTGTTTTTT.

V and J are TRBV15 and TRBJ2-1; TRBD2 aligns across 12 bases. The CDR3 has 15 amino acids. The V segment lost 2 bases and the J segment 5 bases; nucleotides outside the gene matches: 1. The germline CDR1 and CDR2 sequences are LNHNV and YYDKDF (reference sequence). The CDR3 sequence is CATSRRLAGDNEQFF. The CDR3 DNA reads as TGTGCCACCAGCAGAAGACTAGCGGGAGACAATGAGCAGTTCTTC. Full variable domain (missing parts from reference TRBV15 and TRBJ2-1): DAMVIQNPRYQVTQFGKPVTLSCSQTLNHNVMYWYQQKSSQAPKLLFHYYDKDFNNEADTPDNFQSRRPNTSFCFLDIRSPGLGDTAMYLCATSRRLAGDNEQFFGPGTRLTVL.